These 25 T cell receptor beta chains were sequenced from one sample in a study of shared T cell receptors in the human thymus. TCRdb keeps only in-frame clones here, not all; method: immunoSEQ multiplex PCR. The top ten clones hold 0.0095% to 0.013% of a sample with 650,000 to 950,000 clones, over 75% of them seen once. The same data also went into a second study, on human thymus T cells.

Material: thymocytes. These receptors all come from a girl in the first two years of life with a congenital heart defect.

This chain uses TRBV4-3 with TRBJ2-3; possibly TRBD2 for D (6 bases). This CDR3 region has 13 residues. V gave up 0 bases and J gave up 9 bases, with 10 bases separating them. Germline CDR1 LGHNA, CDR2 YSLEER. CDR3 bases: TGCGCCAGCAGCCAAGAGCTAGCGAGGACGCAGTATTTT. This translates into CASSQELARTQYF.

This clone showed up just a few times. In nucleotides, the CDR3 is TGTGCCAGCAGCTCGGGACAGACCTCTGGAAACACCATATATTTT. Amino acids: CASSSGQTSGNTIYF. V gene TRBV5-4 combines with J gene TRBJ1-3; 7 bases fit TRBD1. Germline CDR1 SGHNT, CDR2 YYREEE (reference sequence). The V gene end was trimmed by 3 bases and the J gene end by 0 bases; junction bases not matched to a gene: 3. This CDR3 region has 15 residues.

The J gene is TRBJ2-7, the V gene TRBV7-9, with 9 bases lining up with TRBD1. The trim removed 5 bases at V and 5 bases at J, leaving 10 bases unmatched. Per the germline V gene, CDR1 is SEHNR and CDR2 is FQNEAQ (reference sequence). This CDR3 comprises 15 residues. The CDR3 spells CASSREGQGIHEQYF. CDR3 nucleotide sequence: TGTGCCAGCAGCCGTGAAGGACAGGGGATCCACGAGCAGTACTTC.

V and J are TRBV4-1 and TRBJ1-2; D remains ambiguous. The CDR3 sequence is 14 residues long. From germline, CDR1 is MGHRA and CDR2 YSYEKL. V lost 4 bases and J 8 bases, leaving 17 bases between the germline ends. CDR3 DNA sequence: TGCGCCAGCAGCCGCCATGGGCCTCCTGGGGGCTACACCTTC. This codes for CASSRHGPPGGYTF.

The gene calls are TRBV5-1 and TRBJ2-2; 9 bases are shared with TRBD1. The CDR3 contains 18 residues. Looked up from germline, CDR1 is SGHRS and CDR2 is YFSETQ. V lost 4 bases to trimming and J lost 2 bases; unmatched junction nucleotides: 12. The DNA for the CDR3 is TGCGCCAGCAGCCGGGCTACAGGGGGCAAGGAAAACACCGGGGAGCTGTTTTTT. Protein: CASSRATGGKENTGELFF.

The chain combines TRBV5-1 with TRBJ2-7; D is perhaps TRBD1 (6 bases). Per germline, CDR1 SGHRS and CDR2 YFSETQ. V was clipped by 4 bases and J by 6 bases, with 14 bases between them. The CDR3 runs to 13 residues. The CDR3 DNA is TGCGCCAGCAGCCCTGGGCCAGGGGTCGAGCAGTACTTC. Its translation: CASSPGPGVEQYF.

The chain is built from TRBV19 and TRBJ2-2; a weak D match, TRBD2 (6 bases). Deletions cut 5 bases from V and 1 base from J, with 11 bases between. CDR1 and CDR2 from the germline V gene are LNHDA and SQIVND (reference sequence). The CDR3 is made up of 15 amino acids. CDR3 residues: CASSATEGNTGELFF. The CDR3 nucleotides are TGTGCCAGTAGTGCGACGGAGGGGAACACCGGGGAGCTGTTTTTT.

In this sample, this clone turned up a few times. The CDR3 nucleotides read TGTGCCAGCAGCTTAGGGGGACAGGGCCGTACTGGAAACACCATATATTTT. Protein sequence: CASSLGGQGRTGNTIYF. V is TRBV7-9 and J is TRBJ1-3, with 9 bases that match TRBD1. The CDR3 consists of 17 residues. Germline CDR1 is SEHNR and CDR2 is FQNEAQ (reference sequence). Germline trimming cut 1 base from V and 2 bases from J; bases unmatched to any gene: 6.

Regarding this clone: The junction shows a germline mismatch at one end, possibly a read error. This chain connects TRBV15 to TRBJ1-5; 8 bases line up with TRBD1. The J call may be mistaken, given a closer DNA end match to TRBJ2-3. The CDR3 consists of 13 residues. Germline CDR1 LNHNV, CDR2 YYDKDF (reference sequence). CDR3 in amino acids: CATSRGQDHTQYF. The DNA of the CDR3 is TGTGCCACCAGCAGGGGACAGGACCATACCCAGTATTTT.

The chain carries TRBV28 and TRBJ1-1; weak D call: TRBD1 (6 bases). Germline CDR1 and CDR2: MDHEN and SYDVKM. Trimming removed 6 bases from V and 0 bases from J, with 14 bases in between. The CDR3 covers 15 residues. This CDR3 is CASRGDRSMNTEAFF. CDR3 bases: TGTGCCAGCAGGGGAGACAGGTCCATGAACACTGAAGCTTTCTTT. The whole variable domain, filled in from reference TRBV28 and TRBJ1-1, reads DVKVTQSSRYLVKRTGEKVFLECVQDMDHENMFWYRQDPGLGLRLIYFSYDVKMKEKGDIPEGYSVSREKKERFSLILESASTNQTSMYLCASRGDRSMNTEAFFGQGTRLTVV.

The rearrangement links TRBV4-1 to TRBJ1-2; D perhaps matches TRBD1 (5 bases). The CDR3 has 17 amino acids. Trimming left V 1 base short and J 6 bases short, with 21 bases between. CDR1 and CDR2 from the germline V gene are MGHRA and YSYEKL. Here the CDR3 DNA reads TGCGCCAGCAGCCAAGTGAACCTACATCGGGGGAACAATGGCTACACCTTC. Translated: CASSQVNLHRGNNGYTF.

The rearrangement links TRBV28 to TRBJ1-2; D is perhaps TRBD1 (5 bases). V lost 10 bases to trimming and J lost 4 bases, with 31 bases between them. From germline, CDR1 is MDHEN and CDR2 SYDVKM. There are 18 residues in the CDR3. The CDR3 here is CATHNDRLPPRDSYGYTF. CDR3 DNA: TGTGCCACACACAATGACAGATTACCTCCTCGCGATTCCTATGGCTACACCTTC.

The genes are TRBV5-6 and TRBJ1-4, with 9 bases identical to TRBD1. The CDR3 covers 18 residues. The V and J ends lost 4 bases and 8 bases, in that order; junction bases with no gene match: 18. Germline-derived CDR1 and CDR2 are SGHDT and YYEEEE. CDR3 sequence: CASSEPPGQGGTGEKLFF. The CDR3 DNA is TGTGCCAGCAGCGAGCCCCCGGGACAGGGAGGAACGGGAGAAAAACTGTTTTTT.

V and J are TRBV10-2 and TRBJ1-1; D not certain. This CDR3 is 18 amino acids long. Germline CDR1 and CDR2: WSHSY and SAAADI. V was cut by 0 bases and J by 4 bases, with 21 bases left in between. CDR3 sequence reads: CASSESFEGMAVSTEAFF. In DNA, the CDR3 is TGCGCCAGCAGTGAGTCTTTCGAGGGAATGGCGGTGAGCACTGAAGCTTTCTTT.

For this clone: The same CDR3 is also encoded by other DNA sequences in this sample. The V call is TRBV4-1, the J call TRBJ1-2; the D gene is possibly TRBD1 (6 bases). V lost 1 base and J 12 bases, leaving 12 bases between the germline ends. The CDR3 sequence is 12 residues long. Germline values: CDR1 MGHRA, CDR2 YSYEKL. DNA of the CDR3: TGCGCCAGCAGCCAAGCCGACCAGGGGAACACCTTC. Translation: CASSQADQGNTF.

The chain recombines TRBV18 with TRBJ2-1; the match to TRBD2 covers 10 bases. V dropped 1 base and J dropped 7; count of bases not matched to a gene: 25. This CDR3 is 22 amino acids long. The germline V gene has CDR1 KGHSH and CDR2 LQKENI. Here the CDR3 DNA reads TGTGCCAGCTCACCACTCGGACCACTAGCGGGGAGCAACCCAGCCACGGAAAATGAGCAGTTCTTC. Translated, it gives CASSPLGPLAGSNPATENEQFF.

The rearrangement links TRBV2 to TRBJ2-1, with D possibly TRBD2 on 5 matching bases. CDR1 SNHLY and CDR2 FYNNEI come from the germline V gene. CDR3 length: 16 amino acids. V shed 8 bases and J shed 0 bases, with 17 bases lying between them. DNA of the CDR3: TGTGCCAGCGAAAGGACTTCCGACCTCTCCTACAATGAGCAGTTCTTC. This gives the protein CASERTSDLSYNEQFF. The full variable domain, in which reference TRBV2 and TRBJ2-1 provide the parts outside the CDR3, is EPEVTQTPSHQVTQMGQEVILRCVPISNHLYFYWYRQILGQKVEFLVSFYNNEISEKSEIFDDQFSVERPDGSNFTLKIRSTKLEDSAMYFCASERTSDLSYNEQFFGPGTRLTVL.

V is TRBV7-2 and J is TRBJ2-3, with 7 bases lining up with TRBD2. This CDR3 contains 16 residues. Germline V gives CDR1 SGHTA, CDR2 FQGNSA. J gave up 0 bases and V 2 bases, and 5 bases lay outside the gene matches. For the CDR3, the DNA is TGTGCCAGCAGCTTATCCCTAGCGGTGAGCACAGATACGCAGTATTTT. As protein: CASSLSLAVSTDTQYF.

The chain joins TRBV11-3 to TRBJ2-5; 8 nucleotides match TRBD1. With 5 bases clipped from V and 2 bases from J, the junction kept 13 bases outside the gene matches. CDR1 is SGHNT, CDR2 YENEEA, per germline. The CDR3 sequence is 17 residues long. The CDR3 protein is CASSTLRQGKGQETQYF. The CDR3 DNA is TGTGCCAGCAGCACTCTCCGACAGGGGAAAGGGCAAGAGACCCAGTACTTC.

This clone was counted a few times. The V and J genes are TRBV4-1 and TRBJ1-2; D remains unclear. V lost 4 bases and J lost 0, with 12 bases in between. Germline loops: CDR1 MGHRA, CDR2 YSYEKL. The CDR3 is made up of 15 amino acids. This CDR3 is CASSPQVTSNYGYTF. As DNA, the CDR3 is TGCGCCAGCAGCCCTCAGGTTACTTCTAACTATGGCTACACCTTC.

The chain is built from TRBV6-1 and TRBJ1-2; TRBD1 matches 7 bases. Germline CDR1 and CDR2: MNHNS and SASEGT. This CDR3 spans 14 amino acids. V shed 6 bases and J 0 bases; nucleotides not matched to a gene: 4. The CDR3 DNA follows: TGTGCCAGCAGCTGGGACAGCCCTAACTATGGCTACACCTTC. Translation: CASSWDSPNYGYTF.

This clone was counted a single time. The rearrangement uses TRBV29-1 and TRBJ2-7, with TRBD1 matching over 7 bases. This CDR3 is built from 13 residues. Germline V gene sequence: CDR1 SQVTM, CDR2 ANQGSEA. V gave up 4 bases and J gave up 5 bases; unmatched junction bases: 8. The CDR3 nucleotides are TGCAGCGTTGGGACGACAGGGAACAACGAGCAGTACTTC. This translates into CSVGTTGNNEQYF.

A few counts support this clone. The sample holds other DNA sequences that translate to the same CDR3. The chain carries TRBV14 and TRBJ1-6; weak D call: TRBD1 (6 bases). This CDR3 contains 19 residues. The V gene lost 1 base and the J gene lost 8 bases, with 24 bases spanning the gap. In germline, CDR1 is SGHDN, CDR2 FVKESK. CDR3 loop: CASSQASHPTTGPHSPLHF. CDR3 bases: TGTGCCAGCAGCCAAGCCTCCCACCCCACGACAGGACCTCATTCACCCCTCCACTTT.

The chain recombines TRBV10-1 with TRBJ2-3; no clear D. Germline V gene data show CDR1 as WNHNN and CDR2 as SYGVQD (reference sequence). Trimming removed 0 bases from V and 4 bases from J, with 8 bases in between. This CDR3 region has 14 residues. The CDR3 is CASSESRGADTQYF. For the CDR3, the DNA is TGCGCCAGCAGTGAGTCGAGAGGCGCAGATACGCAGTATTTT.

This clone came up once. The rearrangement links TRBV6-1 to TRBJ1-3, with 7 bases aligning to TRBD1. The junction had 9 bases not matched to a gene; V was cut back by 4 bases and J by 0 bases. CDR3 length: 17 residues. CDR1 is MNHNS, CDR2 SASEGT, per germline. CDR3 DNA: TGTGCCAGCAGTGGGACGACAGGGATAAGCTCTGGAAACACCATATATTTT. Encoded protein: CASSGTTGISSGNTIYF.